A selection of T cell receptor beta chains follows, all from one sample in a study of molecular identifiers for immune sequencing clone quantification. MiXCR, applied by TCRdb to the PCR reads, yields one record per CDR3 protein. The sample holds about 640,000 distinct CDR3 sequences; roughly 21% are singletons and the top ten take 0.85% to 0.9%. Sequencing used naive CD8+ T cells from blood, with Jurkat cell RNA spiked in. The source is a human donor in good health. Some libraries in this study had Jurkat cell RNA spiked in. Each CDR3 is given with its conserved first and last residue. D genes are given only for firm matches. Where a row states a size, it is once, few, many or the class of an expanded clone; other rows omit it.

CDR3nt,CDR3aa,abundance,v_gene,d_gene,j_gene
TGTGCCAGCAGCGCCAGCCCGGGACTAGTATCCTACAATGAGCAGTTCTTC,CASSASPGLVSYNEQFF,many,TRBV9,TRBD2,TRBJ2-1
TGCAGCGTTGAAGATCGCTTGGGAGGCCCCACGTGGGGAGATACGCAGTATTTT,CSVEDRLGGPTWGDTQYF,-,TRBV29-1,-,TRBJ2-3
TGCGCCAGCAGCCAAGATAGGGGGCCTCAGCCCCAGCATTTT,CASSQDRGPQPQHF,many,TRBV4-1,TRBD1,TRBJ1-5
TGTGCCATCAGTGAGTGGGACAGTAACTACGAGCAGTACTTC,CAISEWDSNYEQYF,many,TRBV10-3,TRBD1,TRBJ2-7
TGTGCCAGCAGCCAGCTAGTAGCGGGGAGCTACGAGCAGTACTTC,CASSQLVAGSYEQYF,-,TRBV3-1,TRBD2,TRBJ2-7
TGTGCCAGCAGCCCCGCGAGAAAGGATACGCAGTATTTT,CASSPARKDTQYF,-,TRBV3-1,-,TRBJ2-3
TGTGCCAGCAGCTATCGAGCGGGAGCGGTAGATACGCAGTATTTT,CASSYRAGAVDTQYF,few,TRBV11-3,TRBD2,TRBJ2-3
TGCAGCGTTATGATTTCGGGAGGCTACACCTTC,CSVMISGGYTF,-,TRBV29-1,-,TRBJ1-2
TGTGCCAGCAGCCCCGGGACTACCCCATACAATGAGCAGTTCTTC,CASSPGTTPYNEQFF,-,TRBV27,TRBD2,TRBJ2-1
TGTGCCACGGCAGCCACAGGCTCTGGAAACACCATATATTTT,CATAATGSGNTIYF,many,TRBV28,-,TRBJ1-3
TGTGCCAGCAGCACTTGGACTAGCGGGAAGGATACGCAGTATTTT,CASSTWTSGKDTQYF,many,TRBV7-2,TRBD2,TRBJ2-3
TGTGCCAGCAGTTTAATTTCCCCGACAGGGGGCGATCAGCCCCAGCATTTT,CASSLISPTGGDQPQHF,-,TRBV27,TRBD1,TRBJ1-5
TGTGCCAGCAGCGGGGGACTACCAGCGGGGGGCAATGAGCAGTTCTTC,CASSGGLPAGGNEQFF,few,TRBV5-4,TRBD2,TRBJ2-1
TGTGCCAGCAGCTTATACGGGGAAAGCTCCTACAATGAGCAGTTCTTC,CASSLYGESSYNEQFF,many,TRBV7-3,-,TRBJ2-1
TGTGCCGGCAGTTATGAGGGCCGCAGCTCCTACAATGAGCAGTTCTTC,CAGSYEGRSSYNEQFF,-,TRBV6-6,-,TRBJ2-1
TGTGCCTGGAGTATCCGACAGGGTGAGAATCAGCCCCAGCATTTT,CAWSIRQGENQPQHF,-,TRBV30,TRBD1,TRBJ1-5
TGTGCCAGCAGCTCGACTGACAATGAGCAGTTCTTC,CASSSTDNEQFF,few,TRBV11-3,-,TRBJ2-1
TGTGCCAGCGGCCCGTCTGTAGAAGAGACCCAGTACTTC,CASGPSVEETQYF,-,TRBV9,-,TRBJ2-5
TGTGCCAGCGGTGAATACAGGGAGAACACTGAAGCTTTCTTT,CASGEYRENTEAFF,many,TRBV2,-,TRBJ1-1
TGTGCCAGCAGACCAGGACTAGCGGGGAGCACAGATACGCAGTATTTT,CASRPGLAGSTDTQYF,many,TRBV5-6,TRBD2,TRBJ2-3
TGTGCCAGCAGCAAAACTGGACAGTACTCCTACGAGCAGTACTTC,CASSKTGQYSYEQYF,few,TRBV12-3/TRBV12-4,-,TRBJ2-7